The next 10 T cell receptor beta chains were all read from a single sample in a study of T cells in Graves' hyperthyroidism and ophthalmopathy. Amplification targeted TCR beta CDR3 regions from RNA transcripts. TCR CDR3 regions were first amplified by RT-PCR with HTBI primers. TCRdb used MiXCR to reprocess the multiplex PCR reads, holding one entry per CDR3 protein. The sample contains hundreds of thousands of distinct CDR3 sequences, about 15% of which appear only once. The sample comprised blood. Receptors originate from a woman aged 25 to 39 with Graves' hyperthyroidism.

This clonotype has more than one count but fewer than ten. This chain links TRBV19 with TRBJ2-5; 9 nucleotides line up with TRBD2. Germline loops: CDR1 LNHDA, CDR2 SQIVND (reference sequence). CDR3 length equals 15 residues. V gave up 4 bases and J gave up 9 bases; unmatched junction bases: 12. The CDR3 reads CASSTVAGDIEAQYF. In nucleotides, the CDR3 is TGTGCCAGTAGTACAGTAGCGGGAGACATCGAGGCCCAGTACTTC.

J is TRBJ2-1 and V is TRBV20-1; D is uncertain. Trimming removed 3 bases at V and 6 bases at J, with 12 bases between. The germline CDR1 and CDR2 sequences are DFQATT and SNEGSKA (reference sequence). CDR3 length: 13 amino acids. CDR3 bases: TGCAGTGCTAGGGCCTGGGTGACCAATGAGCAGTTCTTC. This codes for CSARAWVTNEQFF.

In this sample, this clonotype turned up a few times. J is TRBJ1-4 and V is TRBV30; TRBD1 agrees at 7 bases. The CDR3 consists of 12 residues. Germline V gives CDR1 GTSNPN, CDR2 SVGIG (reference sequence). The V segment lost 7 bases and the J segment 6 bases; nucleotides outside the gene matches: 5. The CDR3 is CAYRDSHEKLFF. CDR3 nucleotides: TGTGCCTACCGGGACAGCCATGAAAAACTGTTTTTT.

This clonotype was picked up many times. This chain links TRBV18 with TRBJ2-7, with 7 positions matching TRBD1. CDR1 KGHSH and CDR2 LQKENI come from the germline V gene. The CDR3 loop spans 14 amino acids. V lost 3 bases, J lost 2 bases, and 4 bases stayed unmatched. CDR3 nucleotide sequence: TGTGCCAGCTCACCCGACAGGGCTACCTACGAGCAGTACTTC. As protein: CASSPDRATYEQYF.

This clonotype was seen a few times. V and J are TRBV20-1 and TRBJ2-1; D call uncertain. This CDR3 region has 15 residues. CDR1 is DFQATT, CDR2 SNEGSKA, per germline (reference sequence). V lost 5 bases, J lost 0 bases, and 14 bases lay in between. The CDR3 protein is CSADDLRSSYNEQFF. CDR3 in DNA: TGCAGTGCTGACGATCTTAGGAGCTCCTACAATGAGCAGTTCTTC.

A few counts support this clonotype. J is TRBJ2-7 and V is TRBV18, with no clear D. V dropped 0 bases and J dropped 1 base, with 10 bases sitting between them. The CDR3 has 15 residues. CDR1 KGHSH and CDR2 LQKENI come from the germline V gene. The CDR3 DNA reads TGTGCCAGCTCACCACCTCCCGGCGGTTCCTACGAGCAGTACTTC. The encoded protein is CASSPPPGGSYEQYF.

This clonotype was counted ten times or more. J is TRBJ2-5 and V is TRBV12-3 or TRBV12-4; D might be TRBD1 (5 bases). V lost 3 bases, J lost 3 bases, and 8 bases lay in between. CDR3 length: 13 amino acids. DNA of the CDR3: TGTGCCAGCAGTTTGGGGCTAAAAGAGACCCAGTACTTC. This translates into CASSLGLKETQYF.

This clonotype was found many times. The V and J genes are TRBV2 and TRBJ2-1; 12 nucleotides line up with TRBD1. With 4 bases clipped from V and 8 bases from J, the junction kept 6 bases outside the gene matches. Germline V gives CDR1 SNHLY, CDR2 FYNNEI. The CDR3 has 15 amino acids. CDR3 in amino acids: CASSGGTGGLDEQFF. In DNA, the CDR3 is TGTGCCAGCAGTGGCGGGACAGGGGGCTTGGATGAGCAGTTCTTC.

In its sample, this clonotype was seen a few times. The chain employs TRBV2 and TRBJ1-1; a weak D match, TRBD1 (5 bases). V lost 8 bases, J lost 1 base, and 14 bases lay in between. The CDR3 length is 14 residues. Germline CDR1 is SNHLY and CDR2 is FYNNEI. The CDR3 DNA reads TGTGCCAGCCGAGTGGGGGGGTCGAACACTGAAGCTTTCTTT. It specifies CASRVGGSNTEAFF.

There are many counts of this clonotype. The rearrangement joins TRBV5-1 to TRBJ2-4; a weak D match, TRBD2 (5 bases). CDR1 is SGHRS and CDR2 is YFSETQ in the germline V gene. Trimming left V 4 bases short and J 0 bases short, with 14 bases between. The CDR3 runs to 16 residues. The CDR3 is CASSEGGYQAKNIQYF. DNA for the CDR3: TGCGCCAGCAGCGAGGGCGGTTACCAAGCCAAAAACATTCAGTACTTC.